The present entry profiles one TCR beta chain with its context. Its target is not known. From 2 million PBMCs stored at -80 C, the unsorted libraries were generated. TCRdb itself ran the 5' RACE reads through MiXCR, one entry per CDR3 protein. The table lists 55,000 to 70,000 distinct CDR3 sequences, approximately 10% of them singletons. The data stem from a study of neurological immune-mediated disorders. Whole-study findings and limits: Private repertoires in all groups were suggested, as expanded clones shared no CDR3 amino acid sequences across subjects.

The material sequenced was PBMCs. This TCR derives from a man aged 55-75 years in good health.

CDR3 loop: CSARDQLAQHF. CDR3 coding DNA: TGCAGTGCTAGAGATCAGTTGGCCCAGCATTTT. This chain joins TRBV20-1 and TRBJ1-5; no clear D. V lost 0 bases and J 11 bases, leaving 8 bases between the germline ends. This CDR3 is 11 amino acids long. Germline values: CDR1 DFQATT, CDR2 SNEGSKA (reference sequence).